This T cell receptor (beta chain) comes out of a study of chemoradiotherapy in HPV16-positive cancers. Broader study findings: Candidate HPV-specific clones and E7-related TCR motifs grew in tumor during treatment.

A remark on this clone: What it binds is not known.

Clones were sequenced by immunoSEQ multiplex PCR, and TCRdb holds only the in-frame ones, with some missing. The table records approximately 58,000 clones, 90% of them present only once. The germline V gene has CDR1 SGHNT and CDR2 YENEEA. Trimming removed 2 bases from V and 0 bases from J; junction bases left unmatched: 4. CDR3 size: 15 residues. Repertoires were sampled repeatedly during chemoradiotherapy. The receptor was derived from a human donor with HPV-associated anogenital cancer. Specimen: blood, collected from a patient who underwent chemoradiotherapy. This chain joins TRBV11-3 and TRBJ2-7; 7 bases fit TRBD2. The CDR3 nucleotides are TGTGCCAGCAGCTTATACGGCGGGAGCTCCTACGAGCAGTACTTC. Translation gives CASSLYGGSSYEQYF.